Below, one T cell receptor beta chain is given with its context. The antigen is unknown. The sample is drawn from a study of cytomegalovirus exposure and HLA in healthy donors. Overall study findings and caveats: Later on, an analysis found that several of the most significant clusters appeared to be linked to common viral pathogens, which included parvovirus B19.

PCR was performed using 60 Vbeta and 13 Jbeta primers. Libraries were prepared by immunoSEQ multiplex PCR; TCRdb keeps only in-frame clonotypes and omits some of them. This table has around 150,000 clones, just under 65% appearing once. Sequenced material: PBMCs. The clonotype comes from an older woman in good health and CMV-seropositive.

DNA of the CDR3: TGTGCCTGGAGTATCGGGGGATCGGAGGAGCAGTACTTC. Amino acids: CAWSIGGSEEQYF. The chain is built from TRBV30 and TRBJ2-7; D may be TRBD2 (6 bases). Trimming took 2 bases from V and 7 from J, leaving 15 bases between them. Germline V lookup: CDR1 GTSNPN, CDR2 SVGIG (reference sequence). This CDR3 region has 13 residues. Variable domain in full (rest from reference TRBV30 and TRBJ2-7): SQTIHQWPATLVQPVGSPLSLECTVEGTSNPNLYWYRQAAGRGLQLLFYSVGIGQISSEVPQNLSASRPQDRQFILSSKKLLLSDSGFYLCAWSIGGSEEQYFGPGTRLTVT.